This entry concerns a single TCR beta chain. Its antigen remains unidentified. The unexposed donors gave CD4+ T cells in 2011-2018, prior to COVID-19. CD4+ T cells were isolated from the cells after 10 days of culture. This specimen comes from a study of CD4 T cells in relation to SARS-CoV-2 and coronaviruses. Study details: The HLA restriction of the shared crossreactive spike epitopes was mapped.

The method was immunoSEQ multiplex PCR; TCRdb's version includes in-frame clones alone and lacks a portion of them. In the table there are about 17,000 clones, approximately 80% of which are singletons. CDR3 length: 13 amino acids. Germline loops: CDR1 SGHTA, CDR2 FQGTGA. J lost 5 bases, V lost 6 bases, and 7 bases had no gene match. The clonotype was recovered from a human donor in good health. The sequenced sample was CD4+ T cells from PBMCs, cultured in vitro. The chain joins TRBV7-3 to TRBJ2-7; TRBD2 agrees at 7 bases. The CDR3 is CASSAGAGNEQYF. In nucleotides, the CDR3 is TGTGCCAGCAGTGCGGGAGCAGGCAACGAGCAGTACTTC.